This is a list of T cell receptor beta chains from one sample in a study of cytomegalovirus exposure and HLA in healthy donors. Libraries were prepared by immunoSEQ multiplex PCR; TCRdb keeps only in-frame clonotypes and omits some of them. The table includes 110,000 to 150,000 clones, about 84% detected once. The sample consisted of PBMCs. Source of these receptors: a male donor in good health and CMV-seronegative. The CDR3 runs from the conserved cysteine through the conserved F or W. D genes are given only for firm matches. Rows may omit the clone size; those that give it use once, few, many or a size class.

cdr3_length: 13
v_call: TRBV11-2
clone_size: medium-sized
d_call: TRBD1
j_call: TRBJ1-6
cdr3_aa: CASSRDRGSPLHF
cdr3_nt: TGTGCCAGCAGCCGGGACAGGGGGTCACCCCTCCACTTT

cdr3_length: 14
v_call: TRBV4-1
clone_size: .
d_call: .
j_call: TRBJ2-7
cdr3_aa: CASSQGTGLGEQYF
cdr3_nt: TGCGCCAGCAGCCAAGGGACGGGACTCGGCGAGCAGTACTTC

cdr3_length: 14
v_call: TRBV6-5
clone_size: few
d_call: .
j_call: TRBJ1-6
cdr3_aa: CASRAGSENSPLHF
cdr3_nt: TGTGCCAGCAGGGCAGGGTCGGAAAATTCACCCCTCCACTTT

cdr3_length: 15
v_call: TRBV27
clone_size: .
d_call: .
j_call: TRBJ2-6
cdr3_aa: CASSLTRAGANVLTF
cdr3_nt: TGTGCCAGCAGTTTAACCAGGGCTGGGGCCAACGTCCTGACTTTC

cdr3_length: 16
v_call: TRBV19
clone_size: few
d_call: .
j_call: TRBJ2-3
cdr3_aa: CASSPRDGLSTDTQYF
cdr3_nt: TGTGCCAGTAGTCCCCGGGACGGACTAAGCACAGATACGCAGTATTTT

cdr3_length: 15
v_call: TRBV7-2
clone_size: .
d_call: .
j_call: TRBJ2-3
cdr3_aa: CASSFGGGYTDTQYF
cdr3_nt: TGTGCCAGCAGCTTTGGCGGGGGCTACACAGATACGCAGTATTTT

cdr3_length: 17
v_call: TRBV7-2
clone_size: .
d_call: .
j_call: TRBJ2-5
cdr3_aa: CASSLALGLAGTETQYF
cdr3_nt: TGTGCCAGCAGCTTAGCCCTCGGGTTGGCGGGAACTGAAACCCAGTACTTC

cdr3_length: 13
v_call: TRBV13
clone_size: .
d_call: .
j_call: TRBJ2-1
cdr3_aa: CASSLREQWEQFF
cdr3_nt: TGTGCCAGCAGCCTACGGGAACAATGGGAGCAGTTCTTC

cdr3_length: 16
v_call: TRBV18
clone_size: .
d_call: TRBD2
j_call: TRBJ2-3
cdr3_aa: CASSPRTSGGADTQYF
cdr3_nt: TGTGCCAGCTCCCCGAGGACTAGCGGGGGGGCGGATACGCAGTATTTT

cdr3_length: 17
v_call: TRBV11-2
clone_size: .
d_call: TRBD1
j_call: TRBJ2-2
cdr3_aa: CASSHPITGDFSGELFF
cdr3_nt: TGTGCCAGCAGCCACCCGATTACAGGGGATTTTTCCGGGGAGCTGTTTTTT

cdr3_length: 15
v_call: TRBV10-3
clone_size: few
d_call: .
j_call: TRBJ2-3
cdr3_aa: CAISEPADGPDTQYF
cdr3_nt: TGTGCCATCAGTGAACCAGCGGACGGACCAGATACGCAGTATTTT

cdr3_length: 11
v_call: TRBV20-1
clone_size: .
d_call: .
j_call: TRBJ1-2
cdr3_aa: CSARRNYGYTF
cdr3_nt: TGCAGTGCTAGGAGGAACTATGGCTACACCTTC

cdr3_length: 15
v_call: TRBV5-1
clone_size: .
d_call: TRBD1
j_call: TRBJ1-1
cdr3_aa: CASSLVGGAGTEAFF
cdr3_nt: TGCGCCAGCAGCTTGGTAGGGGGCGCGGGCACTGAAGCTTTCTTT

cdr3_length: 14
v_call: TRBV6-5
clone_size: .
d_call: .
j_call: TRBJ1-4
cdr3_aa: CASSYSGSGEKLFF
cdr3_nt: TGTGCCAGCAGTTACTCGGGTTCAGGTGAAAAACTGTTTTTT

cdr3_length: 14
v_call: TRBV5-4
clone_size: .
d_call: .
j_call: TRBJ2-1
cdr3_aa: CASSLGGGAQEQFF
cdr3_nt: TGTGCCAGCAGCTTGGGAGGGGGGGCTCAAGAGCAGTTCTTC

cdr3_length: 14
v_call: TRBV28
clone_size: few
d_call: TRBD1
j_call: TRBJ1-2
cdr3_aa: CASTETGSNYGYTF
cdr3_nt: TGTGCCAGCACCGAGACAGGGAGTAACTATGGCTACACCTTC

cdr3_length: 15
v_call: TRBV7-8
clone_size: .
d_call: .
j_call: TRBJ1-1
cdr3_aa: CASSKQKGWNTEVFF
cdr3_nt: TGTGCCAGCAGCAAACAAAAGGGGTGGAACACTGAAGTTTTCTTT

cdr3_length: 18
v_call: TRBV19
clone_size: .
d_call: TRBD1
j_call: TRBJ1-1
cdr3_aa: CASSIGLYRDRGGTEAFF
cdr3_nt: TGTGCCAGTAGTATAGGACTATACCGGGACAGGGGAGGCACTGAAGCTTTCTTT

cdr3_length: 12
v_call: TRBV5-8
clone_size: .
d_call: .
j_call: TRBJ2-7
cdr3_aa: CASSFGRGEQYF
cdr3_nt: TGTGCCAGCAGCTTTGGCCGGGGGGAGCAGTACTTC

cdr3_length: 15
v_call: TRBV23-1
clone_size: .
d_call: .
j_call: TRBJ1-2
cdr3_aa: CASTRDFRGNYGYTF
cdr3_nt: TGCGCCAGCACCAGGGATTTTAGGGGAAACTATGGCTACACCTTC

cdr3_length: 15
v_call: TRBV5-1
clone_size: .
d_call: .
j_call: TRBJ1-6
cdr3_aa: CASSSTAGGNSPLHF
cdr3_nt: TGCGCCAGCAGCTCGACGGCTGGGGGCAATTCACCCCTCCACTTT

cdr3_length: 18
v_call: TRBV10-1
clone_size: .
d_call: .
j_call: TRBJ1-1
cdr3_aa: CASSESKWGGRMNTEAFF
cdr3_nt: TGCGCCAGCAGTGAGTCGAAATGGGGGGGCAGGATGAACACTGAAGCTTTCTTT